This T cell receptor beta chain was captured by sequencing in a study of blood T cell repertoires in COVID-19 (dated by TCRdb to about 2020). For the wider study: Samples from collaborators originated in the United States, Italy and Spain and spanned both the acute and convalescent phases of COVID-19. Where HLA class I and class II types were available, the types were taken from metadata supplied by the sample provider, not from assay-based typing. Deeply sampled blood TCRbeta repertoires from subjects exposed to, actively infected with, or recovered from COVID-19 were included in the dataset. The samples were drawn from the first 160 participants of the ongoing ImmuneRACE study and from 1,254 subjects provided by 6 global collaborators. A freely available public database, intended as a resource for researchers studying the immune response to SARS-CoV-2, is where the repertoires were released. Sample metadata almost always included a de-identified subject ID, COVID-19 status, age in years and sex. The material from the prospective study consisted of cDNA or gDNA derived from T cells, B-cell-depleted T cells, or PBMCs. Summary of the overall study and its limitations: The amount of clinical and demographic metadata varied by source and participant and was provided uncurated.

TCRbeta CDR3 regions were amplified from genomic DNA by means of the immunoSEQ Assay, a bias-controlled multiplex PCR. From the authors' description of their analysis: Within the assay, amplification of reference gene primers was used to estimate how many nucleated cells each sample contained. To quantify the absolute abundance of each unique TCRbeta CDR3 rearrangement, sequence reads were collapsed and filtered. Productive Simpson clonality was computed per sample as the square root of Simpson's diversity index over productive rearrangements. Entries here come from immuneACCESS through TCRdb and include only in-frame sequences with V and J called. Some clones fail to appear in such tables; in the studies checked, an unresolved V gene covers under half of the shortfall, and the cause of the remainder is unknown. V and J calls and clone size come straight from that table; D and trimming were deduced from the DNA. Here the sample has around 190,000 clones; roughly four fifths occur a single time. The top ten clonotypes cover around 7.3% of the sample.

As concerns this clone: The antigen it recognizes is unknown. No clone much larger than this one lies a single base away; base qualities are absent.

As encoded in the germline V gene, CDR1 is MNHEY while CDR2 is SVGAGI. V and J are trimmed by 6 bases and 4 bases, and the gene matches miss 6 bases of the junction. The CDR3 has 15 amino acids, counting the end cysteine and phenylalanine. The retained sequence is limited to the CDR3, 45 bases, with the frame set at the first base. In Seattle, one collaborating source enrolled patients while the infection was active and tracked those patients longitudinally over the course of disease. Whole blood was collected in K2EDTA tubes by collaborating institutions according to the institutions' own protocols. For TCRbeta analysis, collaborators shipped samples in one of three forms: frozen whole blood, isolated PBMCs, or DNA extracted from either of those sample types.

This receptor was obtained from a woman aged 65 to 85 with COVID-19, enrolled during active disease. The V gene is TRBV6-5 and the J gene is TRBJ2-1; 10 middle bases align to TRBD1. Specimen: peripheral blood. The CDR3 is CASSVDRGLYNEQFF. The sequenced DNA is TGTGCCAGCAGCGTCGACAGGGGGCTGTACAATGAGCAGTTCTTC.